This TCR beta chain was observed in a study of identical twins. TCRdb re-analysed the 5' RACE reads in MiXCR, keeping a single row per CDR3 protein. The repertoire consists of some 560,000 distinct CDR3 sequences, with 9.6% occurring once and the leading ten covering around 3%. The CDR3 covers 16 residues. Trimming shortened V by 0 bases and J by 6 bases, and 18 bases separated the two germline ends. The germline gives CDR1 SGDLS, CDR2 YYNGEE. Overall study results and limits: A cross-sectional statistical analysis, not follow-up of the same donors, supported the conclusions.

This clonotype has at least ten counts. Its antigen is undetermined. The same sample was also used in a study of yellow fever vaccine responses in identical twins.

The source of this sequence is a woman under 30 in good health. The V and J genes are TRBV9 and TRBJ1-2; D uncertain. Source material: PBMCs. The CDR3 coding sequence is TGTGCCAGCAGCGTAGTCTCTGCGTTAGGTGGGGATGGCTACACCTTC. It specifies CASSVVSALGGDGYTF.